This TCR beta chain stems from a study of T-cell reconstitution after alpha-beta-depleted transplantation in children. The germline gives CDR1 MNHNS, CDR2 SASEGT. Unmatched junction bases numbered 5, after V lost 7 bases and J lost 2 bases. This CDR3 region has 14 residues. TCRbeta library construction was performed incorporating unique molecular identifiers. TCRdb re-analysed the PCR reads in MiXCR, keeping a single row per CDR3 protein. The sample has approximately 490,000 distinct CDR3 sequences; around 12% are singletons. This clonotype was seen at least ten times. The sequence came from a human donor who donated a stem cell graft to a child with combined immunodeficiency. The sequenced sample was PBMCs from the stem cell graft donor, obtained from the stem cell graft. The chain carries TRBV6-1 and TRBJ2-7; 10 bases agree with TRBD2. The CDR3: CASNLLAGAYEQYF. The CDR3, as DNA: TGTGCCAGCAACCTCCTAGCGGGAGCCTACGAGCAGTACTTC.